A selection of T cell receptor beta chains follows, all from one sample in a study of cytomegalovirus exposure and HLA in healthy donors. The table came from immunoSEQ multiplex PCR; TCRdb's copy has only in-frame clones and leaves some out. This table has 150,000 to 200,000 clones, about 85% appearing once. The material sequenced was PBMCs. These receptors came from a man in his late teens or twenties in good health and CMV-seropositive. CDR3s include the opening cysteine and the closing phenylalanine or tryptophan. D genes are given only for firm matches. Some rows have no size entry. The others give once, few or many, or a class for an expanded clone.

abundance	j_gene	d_gene	v_gene	CDR3aa	CDR3nt
.	TRBJ2-3	.	TRBV7-6	CASSRTPGDPGPDTQYF	TGTGCCAGCAGCCGAACCCCAGGGGACCCCGGCCCAGATACGCAGTATTTT
.	TRBJ1-5	.	TRBV27	CASSFSGNQPQHF	TGTGCCAGCAGTTTTTCGGGGAATCAGCCCCAGCATTTT
.	TRBJ1-1	.	TRBV7-9	CASSVSGEAFF	TGTGCCAGCAGCGTATCGGGTGAAGCTTTCTTT
.	TRBJ2-1	.	TRBV6-6	CASRRGMDNEQFF	TGTGCCTCCCGGAGGGGCATGGACAATGAGCAGTTCTTC
.	TRBJ1-1	.	TRBV27	CASSETGADEAFF	TGTGCCAGCAGTGAAACAGGAGCAGATGAAGCTTTCTTT
once	TRBJ1-5	TRBD1	TRBV4-3	CASSVGTGDNQPQHF	TGCGCCAGCAGCGTCGGGACAGGGGACAATCAGCCCCAGCATTTT
.	TRBJ2-1	TRBD2	TRBV4-3	CASSQEGSGGPNEQFF	TGCGCCAGCAGCCAAGAAGGGTCGGGGGGGCCCAATGAGCAGTTCTTC
few	TRBJ1-6	.	TRBV7-2	CASSLGASGSPLHF	TGTGCCAGCAGCTTGGGGGCTTCTGGTTCACCCCTCCACTTT
.	TRBJ2-3	TRBD1	TRBV19	CASRTGGGSADTQYF	TGTGCCAGTAGAACAGGGGGCGGATCGGCAGATACGCAGTATTTT
.	TRBJ2-3	.	TRBV5-4	CASSLGELASSTDTQYF	TGTGCCAGCAGCTTGGGTGAACTAGCTTCTAGCACAGATACGCAGTATTTT
.	TRBJ1-2	.	TRBV7-2	CASSLGQPKNYGYTF	TGTGCCAGCAGCTTAGGACAGCCCAAAAACTATGGCTACACCTTC
.	TRBJ1-4	TRBD1	TRBV9	CASSVRPGGTNEKLFF	TGTGCCAGCAGCGTAAGGCCAGGGGGCACTAATGAAAAACTGTTTTTT
.	TRBJ2-2	.	TRBV11-3	CASSLRGGGELFF	TGTGCCAGCAGCTTACGGGGAGGCGGGGAGCTGTTTTTT
.	TRBJ2-1	TRBD2	TRBV6-1	CASSEGTSGGNEQFF	TGTGCCAGCAGTGAAGGGACTAGCGGGGGGAATGAGCAGTTCTTC
.	TRBJ2-3	TRBD2	TRBV7-9	CASSPSGATDTQYF	TGTGCCAGCAGCCCAAGCGGGGCTACAGATACGCAGTATTTT
.	TRBJ1-1	.	TRBV19	CASSWTILDTEAFF	TGTGCCAGTAGCTGGACTATTTTAGACACTGAAGCTTTCTTT
.	TRBJ1-4	TRBD1	TRBV29-1	CSVMQGDNEKLFF	TGCAGCGTCATGCAGGGGGATAATGAAAAACTGTTTTTT
.	TRBJ2-5	.	TRBV18	CASYLQGKETQYF	TGTGCCAGCTACCTTCAGGGTAAAGAGACCCAGTACTTC
.	TRBJ2-1	.	TRBV2	CASSESGFGEQFF	TGTGCCAGCAGTGAATCCGGTTTTGGTGAGCAGTTCTTC
.	TRBJ1-6	TRBD1	TRBV5-6	CASSLSVTGGFSPLHF	TGTGCCAGCAGCTTGTCTGTGACAGGGGGCTTTTCACCCCTCCACTTT
.	TRBJ2-7	TRBD1	TRBV5-1	CASSSTGGGEQYF	TGCGCCAGCAGCTCAACAGGGGGCGGCGAGCAGTACTTC
.	TRBJ2-1	TRBD2	TRBV7-9	CASSATSGPYNEQFF	TGTGCCAGCAGCGCGACTAGCGGGCCCTACAATGAGCAGTTCTTC
.	TRBJ2-7	TRBD1	TRBV30	CAWTTGQPPNEQYF	TGTGCCTGGACCACGGGACAGCCCCCTAACGAGCAGTACTTC
.	TRBJ2-1	.	TRBV5-6	CASSPGQSSYNEQFF	TGTGCCAGCAGCCCCGGACAGAGCTCCTACAATGAGCAGTTCTTC
.	TRBJ2-4	TRBD1	TRBV5-1	CASSGTENIQYF	TGCGCCAGCTCCGGGACAGAGAACATTCAGTACTTC
.	TRBJ1-1	TRBD1	TRBV5-5	CASSSQGVTEAFF	TGTGCCAGCAGCTCACAGGGGGTCACTGAAGCTTTCTTT
.	TRBJ1-4	TRBD1	TRBV5-6	CASREKGQGREKLFF	TGTGCCAGCAGAGAGAAGGGACAGGGTCGGGAAAAACTGTTTTTT
.	TRBJ1-3	.	TRBV7-2	CASSSIMGLSGNTIYF	TGTGCCAGCAGCTCCATTATGGGCCTCTCTGGAAACACCATATATTTT
.	TRBJ2-7	.	TRBV6-6	CASSSLGESEQYF	TGTGCCAGCAGTTCCCTAGGGGAATCCGAGCAGTACTTC
.	TRBJ1-3	.	TRBV7-9	CASSLSGSGNTIYF	TGTGCCAGCAGCTTGAGTGGCTCTGGAAACACCATATATTTT
.	TRBJ2-3	.	TRBV6-5	CASRSYGGGTDTQYF	TGTGCCAGCAGGAGTTATGGGGGCGGCACAGATACGCAGTATTTT
.	TRBJ1-5	TRBD1	TRBV2	CASSEALDRVNQPQHF	TGTGCCAGCAGTGAAGCTTTGGACAGGGTCAATCAGCCCCAGCATTTT
.	TRBJ1-1	TRBD1	TRBV10-3	CAISESGQGHGTEAFF	TGTGCCATCAGTGAGTCCGGACAGGGCCATGGCACTGAAGCTTTCTTT
.	TRBJ1-2	.	TRBV12-2	CASRSADYRGHGYTF	TGTGCAAGTCGCTCAGCCGATTACAGGGGGCACGGCTACACCTTC
.	TRBJ1-6	.	TRBV27	CASRPGDDSPLHF	TGTGCCAGCAGACCGGGAGACGATTCACCCCTCCACTTT
.	TRBJ2-1	.	TRBV6-6	CASSEDNLVQFF	TGTGCCAGCAGTGAGGACAATCTCGTGCAGTTCTTC
.	TRBJ2-7	.	TRBV6-6	CASKQGYEQYF	TGTGCCAGCAAACAGGGCTACGAGCAGTACTTC
once	TRBJ1-3	.	TRBV25-1	CASSESTVLSGNTIYF	TGTGCCAGCAGTGAATCGACAGTCCTCTCTGGAAACACCATATATTTT
.	TRBJ2-3	.	TRBV9	CASSVGGAGTDTQYF	TGTGCCAGCAGCGTAGGCGGGGCTGGCACAGATACGCAGTATTTT
once	TRBJ2-7	TRBD1	TRBV7-6	CASSPQTGVGYEQYF	TGTGCCAGCAGCCCGCAGACAGGGGTAGGATACGAGCAGTACTTC
.	TRBJ2-5	.	TRBV2	CASRSGAGPQGTQYF	TGTGCCAGCAGGAGTGGTGCGGGGCCACAAGGGACCCAGTACTTC
.	TRBJ2-5	.	TRBV5-4	CASSLDGQGLETQYF	TGTGCCAGCAGCTTGGATGGTCAGGGGTTGGAGACCCAGTACTTC
.	TRBJ1-6	.	TRBV6-6	CASSLTGDSPLHF	TGTGCCAGCAGTTTGACGGGGGATTCACCCCTCCACTTT
.	TRBJ2-3	TRBD1	TRBV9	CASTAGHGDRGADTQYF	TGTGCCAGCACCGCGGGGCATGGGGACAGGGGGGCAGATACGCAGTATTTT
.	TRBJ2-1	TRBD2	TRBV2	CASSHLAGDYNEQFF	TGTGCCAGCAGCCACCTGGCGGGGGACTACAATGAGCAGTTCTTC
.	TRBJ1-1	TRBD1	TRBV7-2	CASSRPIDQGADTEAFF	TGTGCCAGCAGTCGTCCGATAGATCAGGGGGCGGACACTGAAGCTTTCTTT
.	TRBJ1-2	TRBD1	TRBV28	CASNRQGRYGYTF	TGTGCCAGCAACCGACAGGGTCGGTATGGCTACACCTTC
.	TRBJ2-5	.	TRBV18	CASSPPEGEAKTQYF	TGTGCCAGCTCACCACCCGAGGGAGAGGCAAAGACCCAGTACTTC
.	TRBJ2-1	.	TRBV10-3	CAISVGGGARNEQFF	TGTGCCATCAGTGTCGGCGGTGGGGCCCGGAATGAGCAGTTCTTC
.	TRBJ2-6	TRBD1	TRBV12-5	CASGLVPKQGARVDGANVLTF	TGTGCTAGTGGTTTGGTCCCAAAACAGGGGGCGCGAGTAGACGGGGCCAACGTCCTGACTTTC
.	TRBJ2-1	TRBD2	TRBV6-1	CASSISGGLYNEQFF	TGTGCCAGCAGTATCAGCGGGGGGCTCTACAATGAGCAGTTCTTC
few	TRBJ1-4	.	TRBV16	CASSQSYFEGEENEKLFF	TGTGCCAGCAGCCAATCTTACTTTGAAGGGGAGGAAAATGAAAAACTGTTTTTT
few	TRBJ1-3	TRBD1	TRBV30	CAWSGDHRGFNLGNTIYF	TGTGCCTGGAGTGGAGACCACAGGGGGTTTAATTTAGGAAACACCATATATTTT
.	TRBJ1-1	.	TRBV9	CASSERSVTEAFF	TGTGCCAGCAGCGAAAGATCGGTCACTGAAGCTTTCTTT
.	TRBJ2-1	TRBD2	TRBV7-3	CASSLTVTSGRNEQFF	TGTGCCAGCAGCTTAACGGTGACTAGCGGGCGCAATGAGCAGTTCTTC